This T cell receptor (beta chain) was observed in a study of blood T cell repertoires in COVID-19. Overall study: The United States, Italy and Spain were the sources of the acute and convalescent COVID-19 samples.

As originally analysed: Nucleated cell counts were estimated from reference gene primer amplification. The repertoire was sequenced with immunoSEQ multiplex PCR; TCRdb's copy has only in-frame clones and lacks some. The DNA was the basis for D and trimming; V, J and clone size are from that table. The top ten hold more than 3.5% of the sample, which has approximately 290,000 clones, roughly 88% seen once. This CDR3 spans 13 amino acids. Looked up from germline, CDR1 is SGHRS and CDR2 is YFSETQ. Trimming left V 4 bases short and J 4 bases short, with 9 bases between. Sequencing used PBMCs or T cells enriched from blood (not recorded which). The V and J genes are TRBV5-1 and TRBJ1-5, with unresolved D. The receptor was isolated from a woman aged 25 to 39 who had recovered from COVID-19. The CDR3 spells CASSLDENQPQHF. The CDR3 coding sequence is TGCGCCAGCAGCCTAGACGAAAATCAGCCCCAGCATTTT.